This entry lists 21 T cell receptor beta chains sequenced from one sample in a study of cytomegalovirus exposure and HLA in healthy donors. The PCR employed 60 Vbeta primers together with 13 Jbeta primers. Method: immunoSEQ multiplex PCR; TCRdb's copy keeps in-frame clones and lacks some. This sample has 100,000 or so clones, with less than 85% found just once. Sequencing used PBMCs. Every receptor here comes from a man aged 25 to 40 in good health and CMV-seropositive.

This clone was seen once. This chain connects TRBV5-6 to TRBJ1-4; possible D gene TRBD1, 6 bases. Germline V CDR1 and CDR2: SGHDT, YYEEEE. V lost 2 bases and J lost 5, with 10 bases in between. The CDR3 totals 14 residues. The CDR3 DNA is TGTGCCAGCAGCTTCAGGGACACAAATGAAAAACTGTTTTTT. Its translation is CASSFRDTNEKLFF.

The table lists this clone with a count of one. The chain couples TRBV4-1 to TRBJ2-5, with a possible D match to TRBD1 (6 bases). The CDR3 length is 16 residues. Looked up from germline, CDR1 is MGHRA and CDR2 is YSYEKL. Trimming pared 4 bases from V and 1 base from J, leaving 16 bases between. The CDR3 DNA reads TGCGCCAGCAGCCCTCCTCGGGGACACGGCCAAGAGACCCAGTACTTC. Protein: CASSPPRGHGQETQYF.

The rearrangement uses TRBV5-8 and TRBJ1-3, with TRBD1 as a possible D gene (5 bases). V was cut by 0 bases and J by 3 bases, with 13 bases left in between. Germline-derived CDR1 and CDR2 are SGHTS and YDEGEE. This CDR3 has 16 amino acids. The CDR3 is CASSLEGAGSGNTIYF. The CDR3 DNA reads as TGTGCCAGCAGCTTGGAAGGGGCCGGTAGTGGAAACACCATATATTTT.

This clone was recorded only once. The chain uses TRBV5-1 and TRBJ2-7, with a weak D call TRBD1 (7 bases). Looked up from germline, CDR1 is SGHRS and CDR2 is YFSETQ. This CDR3 spans 14 amino acids. V was clipped by 2 bases and J by 3 bases, with 12 bases between them. CDR3 amino acids: CASSFGQGGYEQYF. The CDR3 bases are TGCGCCAGCAGCTTTGGGCAGGGGGGCTACGAGCAGTACTTC.

The rearrangement links TRBV30 to TRBJ2-4, with D unclear. V gave up 0 bases and J gave up 8 bases, with 8 bases separating them. Germline values: CDR1 GTSNPN, CDR2 SVGIG (reference sequence). The CDR3 is made up of 12 amino acids. The CDR3 sequence is CAWSVHQDIQYF. The CDR3 DNA reads TGTGCCTGGAGTGTACACCAGGACATTCAGTACTTC.

The genes are TRBV29-1 and TRBJ2-2, with D possibly TRBD1 on 6 matching bases. This CDR3 is 15 amino acids long. V was cut by 2 bases and J by 1 base, with 11 bases left in between. Germline V gene sequence: CDR1 SQVTM, CDR2 ANQGSEA. The CDR3 loop is CSVEIGQLNTGELFF. The CDR3 DNA follows: TGCAGCGTTGAAATTGGACAGTTGAACACCGGGGAGCTGTTTTTT.

The V gene is TRBV12-5, the J gene TRBJ1-2; TRBD1 aligns across 7 bases. This CDR3 has 16 amino acids. Germline lookup yields CDR1 LGHNT and CDR2 FRNRAP. The J segment lost 1 base and the V segment lost 1 base, leaving 6 bases of the junction unmatched. CDR3 region: CASGLDRGDFNYGYTF. As DNA, the CDR3 is TGTGCTAGTGGTTTGGACAGGGGCGATTTTAACTATGGCTACACCTTC. Using reference TRBV12-5 and TRBJ1-2 for the parts outside the CDR3, the full variable domain is DARVTQTPRHKVTEMGQEVTMRCQPILGHNTVFWYRQTMMQGLELLAYFRNRAPLDDSGMPKDRFSAEMPDATLATLKIQPSEPRDSAVYFCASGLDRGDFNYGYTFGSGTRLTVV.

V is TRBV28 and J is TRBJ1-2; TRBD1 is a possible D gene (5 bases). The germline V gene has CDR1 MDHEN and CDR2 SYDVKM. Between the trimmed V and J ends, which lost 5 bases and 5 bases, there was a span of 6 bases. CDR3 size: 11 residues. The DNA of the CDR3 is TGTGCCAGCAGTGCAGGGTATGGCTACACCTTC. Encoded protein: CASSAGYGYTF.

The chain links TRBV19 to TRBJ1-2; the D is unclear. V was trimmed by 6 bases and J by 6 bases, leaving 11 bases between them. In germline, CDR1 is LNHDA, CDR2 SQIVND (reference sequence). The CDR3 is 12 residues long. CDR3 amino acids: CASSPSRDGYTF. In DNA, the CDR3 is TGTGCCAGTAGCCCCTCACGGGATGGCTACACCTTC. Based on the CDR3 plus reference TRBV19 and TRBJ1-2, the full variable domain is DGGITQSPKYLFRKEGQNVTLSCEQNLNHDAMYWYRQDPGQGLRLIYYSQIVNDFQKGDIAEGYSVSREKKESFPLTVTSAQKNPTAFYLCASSPSRDGYTFGSGTRLTVV.

This clone was counted a few times. This chain uses TRBV4-2 with TRBJ2-4, with TRBD2 identical over 12 bases. J gave up 0 bases and V 4 bases, and 10 bases lay outside the gene matches. This CDR3 is built from 19 residues. CDR1 and CDR2 from the germline V gene are LGHNA and YNFKEQ. The CDR3 here is CASSPNRASGRVAKNIQYF. The CDR3 DNA is TGTGCCAGCAGCCCGAACCGAGCTAGCGGGAGGGTAGCCAAAAACATTCAGTACTTC.

The chain has TRBV4-2 and TRBJ2-7, with 9 positions matching TRBD2. Germline lookup yields CDR1 LGHNA and CDR2 YNFKEQ. This CDR3 spans 18 amino acids. V lost 3 bases to trimming and J lost 3 bases; unmatched junction nucleotides: 15. The chain's CDR3 is CASSHVGSGREGLYEQYF. The CDR3 coding sequence is TGTGCCAGCAGCCATGTGGGAAGTGGGCGGGAGGGCCTCTACGAGCAGTACTTC.

V is TRBV6-6 and J is TRBJ2-7; 8 bases fit TRBD2. Germline V gene lookup returns CDR1 MNHNY and CDR2 SVGAGI (reference sequence). CDR3 length: 15 amino acids. V was pared by 6 bases and J by 1 base, with 8 bases of the junction left unmatched. Written as DNA, the CDR3 is TGTGCCAGCAGCCACGGGGTAGCGGGGTCCTACGAGCAGTACGTC. It encodes CASSHGVAGSYEQYV.

The rearrangement uses TRBV10-2 and TRBJ2-2, with 8 positions matching TRBD1. CDR3 size: 17 residues. Germline CDR1 is WSHSY and CDR2 is SAAADI. Germline trimming cut 6 bases from V and 0 bases from J; bases unmatched to any gene: 9. The CDR3 loop is CASRPRDRRSNTGELFF. In nucleotides, the CDR3 is TGCGCCAGCAGGCCCCGGGACAGGCGTTCGAACACCGGGGAGCTGTTTTTT.

The chain joins TRBV13 to TRBJ2-1, with 10 bases identical to TRBD2. V lost 1 base to trimming and J lost 9 bases; unmatched junction nucleotides: 9. The CDR3 covers 16 residues. Germline CDR1 reads PRHDT; CDR2 reads FYEKMQ (reference sequence). CDR3 nucleotide sequence: TGTGCCAGCAGCTTAGCCCTAGCGGGAGCGGCGGGTGAGCAGTTCTTC. Amino acid sequence: CASSLALAGAAGEQFF.

V gene TRBV7-2 combines with J gene TRBJ2-5, with D perhaps matching TRBD2 (5 bases). Germline values: CDR1 SGHTA, CDR2 FQGNSA. CDR3 length equals 14 residues. Trimming removed 7 bases from V and 9 bases from J, with 21 bases in between. In DNA form, the CDR3 reads TGTGCCAGCATCCTTCTTGAGGGCTTTGGGGCCCAGTACTTC. Its translation: CASILLEGFGAQYF.

The chain employs TRBV30 and TRBJ2-5; TRBD1 is a possible D gene (6 bases). CDR1 GTSNPN and CDR2 SVGIG come from the germline V gene (reference sequence). V gave up 3 bases and J gave up 6 bases, with 14 bases separating them. The CDR3 contains 13 residues. Here the CDR3 reads CAWSSRQGKTQYF. The DNA of the CDR3 is TGTGCCTGGAGCAGCAGGCAGGGGAAGACCCAGTACTTC.

The chain combines TRBV14 with TRBJ1-6, with 9 positions matching TRBD1. This CDR3 has 14 amino acids. Trimming cost V 4 bases and J 10 bases; bases outside gene matches: 5. CDR1 SGHDN and CDR2 FVKESK come from the germline V gene. CDR3 protein: CASSLGQGWSPLHF. The CDR3 bases are TGTGCCAGCAGCCTGGGACAGGGTTGGTCACCCCTCCACTTT.

This chain links TRBV7-2 with TRBJ2-5; tentative D call: TRBD1 (7 bases). Looked up from germline, CDR1 is SGHTA and CDR2 is FQGNSA. The CDR3 runs to 17 residues. V lost 3 bases and J 2 bases, leaving 19 bases between the germline ends. The CDR3 is CASSFRTGGGGQETQYF. In DNA form, the CDR3 reads TGTGCCAGCAGCTTCAGGACAGGAGGTGGAGGGCAAGAGACCCAGTACTTC.

On this clone itself: The germline gene is not matched at one end of the junction; a read error may be the cause. J is TRBJ1-2 and V is TRBV7-9, with TRBD1 matching 10 bases. CDR3 length equals 14 residues. Germline V CDR1 and CDR2: SEHNR, FQNEAQ (reference sequence). This chain's CDR3 is CSSSSGQGIYGYTF. The DNA for the CDR3 is TGTTCCAGCAGCTCGGGACAGGGGATCTATGGCTACACCTTC.

The sample holds a few counts of this clone. The chain has TRBV7-2 and TRBJ2-7, with D possibly being TRBD2 (6 bases). The CDR3 totals 14 residues. Trimming left V 5 bases short and J 3 bases short, with 14 bases between. Germline lookup yields CDR1 SGHTA and CDR2 FQGNSA. CDR3 DNA sequence: TGTGCCAGCAGCGGAGGGACTGGCCGCTACGAGCAGTACTTC. It is translated as CASSGGTGRYEQYF.

The chain recombines TRBV19 with TRBJ1-5; D is unclear. V was pared by 10 bases and J by 0 bases, with 13 bases between. The CDR3 is 14 residues long. CDR1 and CDR2 from the germline V gene are LNHDA and SQIVND (reference sequence). CDR3 protein: CATEGTYSNQPQHF. The CDR3, as DNA: TGTGCCACCGAGGGCACCTATAGCAATCAGCCCCAGCATTTT.